This T cell receptor (beta chain) stems from a study of blood T cell repertoires in COVID-19. Looking at the study overall: Specimens from acute and convalescent COVID-19 originated in the United States, Italy and Spain. Sample material is recorded as cDNA or gDNA derived from T cells, B-cell-depleted T cells, or PBMCs.

In the original analysis: Nucleated cell counts were estimated from reference gene primer amplification. Some clones are missing from TCRdb's copy, which holds only in-frame ones; the method was immunoSEQ multiplex PCR. The D gene and trimming were derived from the DNA, and the V and J assignments and clone size from that table. The sample has about 92,000 clones; approximately 85% are singletons. This clonotype was obtained from a human donor in a cohort sampled during active COVID-19. The sequenced sample consisted of peripheral blood.

The CDR3 nucleotides read TGCGCCAGCAGCCAAGAGGAGCGGGGGGTAGTAGCTGATGAGCAGTTCTTC. It encodes CASSQEERGVVADEQFF. V and J are TRBV4-3 and TRBJ2-1; 9 nucleotides line up with TRBD2. Germline-derived CDR1 and CDR2 are LGHNA and YSLEER. Trimming at V came to 0 bases and at J to 8 bases, leaving 11 bases not matched to a gene. CDR3 size: 17 residues.